The TCR beta chain described here comes from a study of blood T cell repertoires in COVID-19. Study in general: The United States, Italy and Spain were the sources of the acute and convalescent COVID-19 samples.

Repertoires were generated with immunoSEQ multiplex PCR, while TCRdb's copy carries only in-frame clones and drops some. This sample has 140,000 to 150,000 clones, with 82% found just once. V was pared by 0 bases and J by 5 bases, with 3 bases of the junction left unmatched. This CDR3 spans 15 amino acids. The germline CDR1 and CDR2 sequences are SGHTA and FQGNSA. The TCR was taken from a human donor with acute or convalescent COVID-19. The donor label of this sample is uncertain. Sample: peripheral blood. V is TRBV7-2 and J is TRBJ1-2; TRBD1 aligns across 10 bases. In DNA, the CDR3 is TGTGCCAGCAGCTTAGCGGTGGGACAGGGGTATGGCTACACCTTC. This codes for CASSLAVGQGYGYTF.